The present T cell receptor beta chain was sequenced within a study of cytomegalovirus exposure and HLA in healthy donors. PCR used 60 Vbeta primers and 13 Jbeta primers. TCRdb keeps only in-frame clones here, not all; method: immunoSEQ multiplex PCR. The table lists roughly 130,000 clones, 75% to 90% of them singletons. Overall study results and limits: According to an earlier analysis, most TCR beta V segments yielded productive rearrangements about 87% or about 30% of the time.

This clone was seen just once. Its antigen is currently unknown. This receptor was obtained from a woman between 40 and 55 years old in good health and CMV-seropositive. The sequenced material came from PBMCs.

This CDR3 reads CASRQTGRQQETQYF. The CDR3 nucleotides read TGCGCCAGCAGACAAACAGGGAGACAACAAGAGACCCAGTACTTC. This chain uses TRBV5-1 with TRBJ2-5; TRBD1 is a possible D gene (6 bases). This CDR3 contains 15 residues. Trimming took off 5 bases at V and 2 bases at J, with 16 bases between the two ends. The germline V gene encodes CDR1 SGHRS and CDR2 YFSETQ.